Each of the 29 T cell receptor beta chains below was sequenced from the same sample in a study of cytomegalovirus exposure and HLA in healthy donors. PCR employed 60 Vbeta and 13 Jbeta primers. Sequenced by immunoSEQ multiplex PCR; TCRdb stores in-frame clones only, minus some. The sample contains about 130,000 clones, 79% of which appear only once. What was sequenced was PBMCs. These receptors all come from a man aged 35 to 55 in good health and CMV-seropositive.

The rearrangement links TRBV18 to TRBJ2-3, with 12 positions matching TRBD2. The CDR3 totals 16 residues. Trimming at V came to 6 bases and at J to 4 bases, leaving 8 bases not matched to a gene. Germline V CDR1 and CDR2: KGHSH, LQKENI. This CDR3 is CASSPGLAGWADTQYF. The CDR3 nucleotides read TGTGCCAGCTCCCCGGGACTAGCGGGTTGGGCAGATACGCAGTATTTT.

This clone ranks as medium-sized. This chain uses TRBV27 with TRBJ2-7, with 9 bases lining up with TRBD2. CDR1 is MNHEY, CDR2 SMNVEV, per germline (reference sequence). This CDR3 spans 13 amino acids. J was trimmed by 10 bases and V by 3 bases; bases with no gene match: 7. The CDR3 nucleotides are TGTGCCAGCAGTTTCACGGTAGCGGGAGTCCAGTACTTC. It specifies CASSFTVAGVQYF.

The chain couples TRBV5-1 to TRBJ2-7; D is possibly TRBD2 (6 bases). The CDR3 loop spans 14 amino acids. Looked up from germline, CDR1 is SGHRS and CDR2 is YFSETQ. V lost 4 bases and J 6 bases, leaving 17 bases between the germline ends. CDR3 amino acids: CASSPTGGAGEQYF. Here the CDR3 DNA reads TGCGCCAGCAGCCCAACCGGGGGAGCGGGCGAGCAGTACTTC.

The chain links TRBV10-1 to TRBJ1-1; TRBD1 agrees at 10 bases. V shed 7 bases and J 5 bases; nucleotides not matched to a gene: 1. CDR3 length: 12 residues. Per germline, CDR1 WNHNN and CDR2 SYGVQD (reference sequence). CDR3 residues: CASTGQGTEAFF. CDR3 DNA sequence: TGCGCCAGCACGGGACAGGGGACTGAAGCTTTCTTT.

The V and J genes are TRBV28 and TRBJ2-7; D gene ambiguous. The CDR3 contains 14 residues. Germline values: CDR1 MDHEN, CDR2 SYDVKM. V lost 2 bases to trimming and J lost 4 bases, with 12 bases between them. The CDR3 coding sequence is TGTGCCAGCAGTTTACTACGATTTTATTACGAGCAGTACTTC. It translates to CASSLLRFYYEQYF.

This chain uses TRBV5-8 with TRBJ2-7; 7 positions agree with TRBD2. There are 14 residues in the CDR3. J lost 2 bases, V lost 1 base, and 3 bases had no gene match. Per germline, CDR1 SGHTS and CDR2 YDEGEE. The CDR3 sequence is CASSLWGGAYEQYF. CDR3 coding DNA: TGTGCCAGCAGCTTGTGGGGGGGAGCCTACGAGCAGTACTTC.

The chain links TRBV5-1 to TRBJ2-7; 7 bases map to TRBD1. The CDR3 has 14 residues. Germline V gene lookup returns CDR1 SGHRS and CDR2 YFSETQ. Trimming removed 3 bases from V and 1 base from J; junction bases left unmatched: 4. The CDR3 spells CASSSQGYSYEQYF. CDR3 bases: TGCGCCAGCAGCTCACAGGGGTATTCCTACGAGCAGTACTTC.

V gene TRBV11-2 combines with J gene TRBJ2-7, with D hard to call. The CDR3 has 16 residues. V was cut by 2 bases and J by 3 bases, with 17 bases left in between. Germline lookup yields CDR1 SGHAT and CDR2 FQNNGV. CDR3 sequence reads: CASSLLSHAFLYEQYF. The CDR3 nucleotides are TGTGCCAGCAGCTTACTTTCACATGCCTTCCTCTACGAGCAGTACTTC.

The chain combines TRBV5-1 with TRBJ2-5; 13 positions agree with TRBD2. Unmatched junction bases numbered 5, after V lost 4 bases and J lost 5 bases. CDR1 is SGHRS and CDR2 is YFSETQ in the germline V gene. This CDR3 comprises 15 residues. Written as DNA, the CDR3 is TGCGCCAGCAGCACTAGCGGGAGGGCCTGGGAGACCCAGTACTTC. Protein sequence: CASSTSGRAWETQYF. The full variable domain, completed using reference TRBV5-1 and TRBJ2-5, is KAGVTQTPRYLIKTRGQQVTLSCSPISGHRSVSWYQQTPGQGLQFLFEYFSETQRNKGNFPGRFSGRQFSNSRSEMNVSTLELGDSALYLCASSTSGRAWETQYFGPGTRLLVL.

This chain uses TRBV5-3 with TRBJ2-7; TRBD2 agrees at 11 bases. TRBV5-3 carries the ORF label, with uncertain function. CDR3 length equals 18 residues. The trim removed 0 bases at V and 1 base at J, leaving 9 bases unmatched. The CDR3 coding sequence is TGTGCCAGAAGCTTGGCGAGGGGACTAGCGGTTACGTCCTACGAGCAGTACTTC. Translating it yields CARSLARGLAVTSYEQYF.

The chain combines TRBV18 with TRBJ1-1; D gene uncertain. The CDR3 loop spans 16 amino acids. V gave up 6 bases and J gave up 1 base, with 18 bases separating them. CDR1 is KGHSH, CDR2 LQKENI, per germline. CDR3 sequence: CASSPTIGQTNTEAFF. The DNA for the CDR3 is TGTGCCAGCTCCCCCACCATTGGGCAGACGAACACTGAAGCTTTCTTT.

In nucleotides, the CDR3 is TGCGCCAGCAGTCTAGGGGGAAGGGATGGCTACACCTTC. This codes for CASSLGGRDGYTF. The rearrangement joins TRBV5-1 to TRBJ1-2; maybe TRBD1 (6 bases). This CDR3 has 13 amino acids. V shed 5 bases and J shed 6 bases, with 14 bases lying between them. Looked up from germline, CDR1 is SGHRS and CDR2 is YFSETQ.

V and J are TRBV10-1 and TRBJ1-1; 7 nucleotides agree with TRBD1. With 4 bases clipped from V and 1 base from J, the junction kept 6 bases outside the gene matches. The CDR3 has 15 amino acids. Per germline, CDR1 WNHNN and CDR2 SYGVQD (reference sequence). This CDR3 is CASSAPGQQNTEAFF. The CDR3 bases are TGCGCCAGCAGTGCTCCGGGACAGCAGAACACTGAAGCTTTCTTT.

The chain carries TRBV9 and TRBJ1-1; weak D call: TRBD1 (5 bases). Germline V gene data show CDR1 as SGDLS and CDR2 as YYNGEE. CDR3 length: 13 residues. V shed 6 bases and J shed 1 base, with 10 bases lying between them. CDR3 sequence reads: CASNEGANTEAFF. The CDR3 bases are TGTGCCAGCAATGAAGGGGCGAACACTGAAGCTTTCTTT. Complete variable domain (other parts from reference TRBV9 and TRBJ1-1): DSGVTQTPKHLITATGQRVTLRCSPRSGDLSVYWYQQSLDQGLQFLIQYYNGEERAKGNILERFSAQQFPDLHSELNLSSLELGDSALYFCASNEGANTEAFFGQGTRLTVV.

The chain joins TRBV6-1 to TRBJ2-7; D is unclear. Germline CDR1 reads MNHNS; CDR2 reads SASEGT. The V end lost 6 bases, the J end lost 6 bases, and 3 bases lay between the germline ends. The CDR3 is 9 amino acids. CDR3 sequence (DNA): TGTGCCAGCAGCGGCGAGCAGTACTTC. Its translation is CASSGEQYF.

V is TRBV18 and J is TRBJ2-1; D call uncertain. CDR1 is KGHSH and CDR2 is LQKENI in the germline V gene. Trimming took off 2 bases at V and 2 bases at J, with 10 bases between the two ends. The CDR3 spans 15 residues. The CDR3, as DNA: TGTGCCAGCTCACCAAACAGCTCGGCCTACAATGAGCAGTTCTTC. It encodes CASSPNSSAYNEQFF.

The chain has TRBV6-6 and TRBJ2-2; D unclear. V dropped 8 bases and J dropped 6 bases, with 7 bases sitting between them. The CDR3 loop spans 11 amino acids. The germline V gene encodes CDR1 MNHNY and CDR2 SVGAGI (reference sequence). The chain's CDR3 is CASSFAGELFF. CDR3 DNA sequence: TGTGCCAGCTCTTTTGCCGGGGAGCTGTTTTTT.

This clone has just a few counts. This chain joins TRBV5-1 and TRBJ1-1; D remains ambiguous. Germline lookup yields CDR1 SGHRS and CDR2 YFSETQ. The CDR3 loop spans 13 amino acids. V was trimmed by 0 bases and J by 6 bases, leaving 9 bases between them. This CDR3 is CASSLARGSEAFF. The DNA of the CDR3 is TGCGCCAGCAGCTTGGCCAGAGGGTCTGAAGCTTTCTTT.

CDR3 protein: CASSPGLAAYNEQFF. The CDR3 coding sequence is TGTGCCAGCAGCCCCGGACTAGCGGCCTACAATGAGCAGTTCTTC. The chain employs TRBV7-8 and TRBJ2-1; 10 positions match TRBD2. The CDR3 sequence is 15 residues long. Germline V gene data show CDR1 as SGHVS and CDR2 as FQNEAQ. Germline trimming cut 5 bases from V and 2 bases from J; bases unmatched to any gene: 3.

The rearrangement joins TRBV4-1 to TRBJ2-5; D is ambiguous. The assigned J gene may be wrong: the sequence end matches TRBJ2-7 better. Germline lookup yields CDR1 MGHRA and CDR2 YSYEKL. This CDR3 contains 15 residues. The CDR3 DNA reads TGCGCCAGCAGCCAAGAATTGAGGAGCTCCTACGAGCAGTACTTC. Residues: CASSQELRSSYEQYF.

The V call is TRBV4-2, the J call TRBJ1-1; 10 nucleotides line up with TRBD1. The CDR3 sequence is 14 residues long. Germline V gene lookup returns CDR1 LGHNA and CDR2 YNFKEQ. V was pared by 1 base and J by 10 bases, with 6 bases of the junction left unmatched. CDR3 sequence reads: CASSQGGTGVRAFF. Written as DNA, the CDR3 is TGTGCCAGCAGCCAAGGTGGGACAGGGGTGAGAGCTTTCTTT.

This sequence joins TRBV25-1 and TRBJ1-3; D gene unclear. Trimming took 4 bases from V and 3 from J, leaving 7 bases between them. This CDR3 comprises 13 residues. CDR1 and CDR2 (germline): MGHDK, SYGVNS. CDR3 in DNA: TGTGCCAGCAGTGGGACTGGTGGAAACACCATATATTTT. It translates to CASSGTGGNTIYF.

In its sample, this clone was seen once. The rearrangement links TRBV2 to TRBJ2-1; D possibly corresponds to TRBD1 (5 bases). The V gene lost 6 bases and the J gene lost 10 bases, with 10 bases spanning the gap. The CDR3 covers 11 residues. Germline V CDR1 and CDR2: SNHLY, FYNNEI. The CDR3 protein is CASRYRPEQFF. The CDR3 DNA follows: TGTGCCAGCAGGTACAGGCCCGAGCAGTTCTTC.

This clone came up a few times. This rearrangement joins TRBV5-1 to TRBJ2-2; 8 bases are a match to TRBD1. The CDR3 length is 13 residues. CDR1 and CDR2 (germline): SGHRS, YFSETQ. The ends lost 4 bases at V and 6 bases at J; junction bases unmatched: 2. The CDR3 spells CASSLQGAGELFF. In nucleotides, the CDR3 is TGCGCCAGCAGCCTACAGGGGGCCGGGGAGCTGTTTTTT.

The chain links TRBV5-1 to TRBJ2-2, with D maybe TRBD2 (6 bases). Trimming left V 1 base short and J 7 bases short, with 17 bases between. Germline CDR1 and CDR2: SGHRS and YFSETQ. This CDR3 region has 16 residues. The CDR3 protein is CASSLSTAGGGGELFF. The CDR3 coding sequence is TGCGCCAGCAGCTTGTCAACTGCCGGGGGAGGCGGGGAGCTGTTTTTT.

This clone was counted only a few times. The rearrangement links TRBV27 to TRBJ2-7, with TRBD2 matching 7 bases. This CDR3 spans 13 amino acids. Losses at the gene ends were 5 bases for V and 9 bases for J; bases not matched to a gene: 10. Germline V gene data show CDR1 as MNHEY and CDR2 as SMNVEV (reference sequence). The CDR3 reads CASSPVRRETQYF. CDR3 sequence (DNA): TGTGCCAGCAGTCCCGTTAGGCGGGAGACGCAGTACTTC.

The chain couples TRBV5-4 to TRBJ2-3; 7 bases line up with TRBD1. Germline V gene sequence: CDR1 SGHNT, CDR2 YYREEE (reference sequence). V lost 2 bases, J lost 4 bases, and 7 bases stayed unmatched. The CDR3 has 15 residues. The CDR3 region has the DNA TGTGCCAGCAGCTTAGACAGGGTATGGGCAGATACGCAGTATTTT. It encodes CASSLDRVWADTQYF.

V usage is TRBV6-5 and J usage is TRBJ1-5; D is possibly TRBD1 (6 bases). The V gene's germline CDR1 is MNHEY and CDR2 SVGAGI. V lost 6 bases, J lost 2 bases, and 14 bases lay in between. The CDR3 loop spans 15 amino acids. CDR3 protein: CASRLQGNGNQPQHF. The DNA for the CDR3 is TGTGCCAGCAGACTCCAGGGGAACGGCAATCAGCCCCAGCATTTT.

The chain uses TRBV5-1 and TRBJ2-7; 7 bases are a match to TRBD1. J was trimmed by 6 bases and V by 6 bases; bases with no gene match: 15. Germline lookup yields CDR1 SGHRS and CDR2 YFSETQ. The CDR3 sequence is 15 residues long. In DNA, the CDR3 is TGCGCCAGCACTAGAGGACAGGCGACCTTGGGCGAGCAGTACTTC. This codes for CASTRGQATLGEQYF. Full variable domain (remainder filled in from reference TRBV5-1 and TRBJ2-7): KAGVTQTPRYLIKTRGQQVTLSCSPISGHRSVSWYQQTPGQGLQFLFEYFSETQRNKGNFPGRFSGRQFSNSRSEMNVSTLELGDSALYLCASTRGQATLGEQYFGPGTRLTVT.